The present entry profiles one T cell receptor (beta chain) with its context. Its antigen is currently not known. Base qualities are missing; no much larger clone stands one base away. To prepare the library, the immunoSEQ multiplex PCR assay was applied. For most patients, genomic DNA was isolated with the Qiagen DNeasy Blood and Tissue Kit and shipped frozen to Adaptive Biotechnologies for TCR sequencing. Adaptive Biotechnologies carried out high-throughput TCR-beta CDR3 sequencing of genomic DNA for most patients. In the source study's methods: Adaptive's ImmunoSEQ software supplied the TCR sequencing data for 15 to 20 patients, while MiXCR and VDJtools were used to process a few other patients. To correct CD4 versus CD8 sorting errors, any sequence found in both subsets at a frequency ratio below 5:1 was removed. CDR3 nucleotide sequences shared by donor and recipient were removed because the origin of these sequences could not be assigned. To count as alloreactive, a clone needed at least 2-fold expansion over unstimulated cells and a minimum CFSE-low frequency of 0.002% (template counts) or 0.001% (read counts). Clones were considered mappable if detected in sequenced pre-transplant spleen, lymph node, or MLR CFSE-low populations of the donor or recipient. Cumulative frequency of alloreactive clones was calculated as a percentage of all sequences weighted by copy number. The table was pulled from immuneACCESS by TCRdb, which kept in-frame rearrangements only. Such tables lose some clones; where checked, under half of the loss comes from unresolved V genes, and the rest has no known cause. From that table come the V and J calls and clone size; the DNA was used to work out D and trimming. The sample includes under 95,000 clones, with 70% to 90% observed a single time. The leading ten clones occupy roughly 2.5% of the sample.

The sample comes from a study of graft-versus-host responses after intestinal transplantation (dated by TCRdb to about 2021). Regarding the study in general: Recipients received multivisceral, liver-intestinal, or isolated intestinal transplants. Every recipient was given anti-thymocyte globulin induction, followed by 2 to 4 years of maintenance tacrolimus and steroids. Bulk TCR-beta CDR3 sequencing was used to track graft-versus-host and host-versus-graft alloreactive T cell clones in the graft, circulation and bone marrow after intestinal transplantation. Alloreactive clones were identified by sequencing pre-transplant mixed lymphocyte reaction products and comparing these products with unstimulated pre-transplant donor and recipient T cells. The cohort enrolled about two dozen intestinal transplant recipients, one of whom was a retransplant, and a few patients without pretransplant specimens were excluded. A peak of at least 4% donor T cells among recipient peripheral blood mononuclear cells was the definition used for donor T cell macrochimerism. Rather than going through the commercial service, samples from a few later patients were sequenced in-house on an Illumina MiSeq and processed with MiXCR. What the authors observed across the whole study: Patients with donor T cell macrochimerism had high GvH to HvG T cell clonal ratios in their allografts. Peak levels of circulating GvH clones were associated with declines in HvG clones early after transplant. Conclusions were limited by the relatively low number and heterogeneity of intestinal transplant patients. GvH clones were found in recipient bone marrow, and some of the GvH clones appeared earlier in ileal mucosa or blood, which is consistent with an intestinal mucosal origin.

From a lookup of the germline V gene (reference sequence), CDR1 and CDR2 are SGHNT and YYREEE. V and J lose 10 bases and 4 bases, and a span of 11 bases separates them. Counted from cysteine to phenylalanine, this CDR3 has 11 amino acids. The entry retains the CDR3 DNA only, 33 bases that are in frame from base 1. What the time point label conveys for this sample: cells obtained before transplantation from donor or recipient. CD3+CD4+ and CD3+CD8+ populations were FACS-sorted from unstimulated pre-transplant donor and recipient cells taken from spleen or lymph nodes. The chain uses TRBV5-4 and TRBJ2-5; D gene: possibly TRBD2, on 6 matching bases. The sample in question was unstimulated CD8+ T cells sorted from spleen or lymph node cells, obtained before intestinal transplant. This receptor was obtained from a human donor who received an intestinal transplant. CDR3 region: CASWGGETQYF. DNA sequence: TGTGCCTCTTGGGGAGGAGAGACCCAGTACTTC.